This entry concerns a single T cell receptor (beta chain). The antigen remains undetermined. No treatment had been given to any patient before thyroid surgery. In the authors' workflow: A distant-metastasis classifier for papillary thyroid cancer was built using CDR3 differences across clinicopathological groups. TCRdb reprocessed the PCR reads using MiXCR. The V and J calls were determined by TCRdb, not by the authors. The sample has 39,000 or so clones, around 43% seen once. This record belongs to a study of metastatic and nonmetastatic thyroid tumors. Study-level information: Comparison of repertoires was carried out across blood and tumor or nodule tissue from malignant and benign thyroid patients. Study-level results: According to reports, the diversity of TCR beta was significantly higher in malignant thyroid tumors than in benign nodules, and this held in both blood and tumor samples.

Germline V gene lookup returns CDR1 KGHSH and CDR2 LQKENI. The CDR3 consists of 14 residues. The V gene lost 5 bases and the J gene lost 4 bases, with 12 bases spanning the gap. The chain is built from TRBV18 and TRBJ1-5; possible D gene TRBD1, 6 bases. The origin of this receptor is a male donor with papillary thyroid cancer or a benign thyroid nodule (not recorded which). Some clones in this sample may be carry-over from other donors' samples. Sequencing was done on a sample of tumor tissue. CDR3 in DNA: TGTGCCAGCTCAGGAGAGAGGGGGAATCAGCCCCAGCATTTT. Translated, it gives CASSGERGNQPQHF.